This T cell receptor beta chain emerged from a study of cytomegalovirus exposure and HLA in healthy donors. The sample holds one count of this clone. The PCR used 60 Vbeta and 13 Jbeta primers. Sequenced by immunoSEQ multiplex PCR; TCRdb stores in-frame clones only, minus some. The sample carries around 150,000 clones, about three quarters recorded once. Germline trimming cut 0 bases from V and 4 bases from J; bases unmatched to any gene: 8. Germline V gene sequence: CDR1 SQVTM, CDR2 ANQGSEA. This CDR3 region has 15 residues. This TCR came from a female donor in good health and CMV-seronegative. The sequencing input was PBMCs. V usage is TRBV29-1 and J usage is TRBJ2-7, with 8 nucleotides matching TRBD1. The CDR3 DNA sequence: TGCAGCGTTGAAGAGTTGGGAACAGGGGGATACGAGCAGTACTTC. This codes for CSVEELGTGGYEQYF.